Listed here are 32 T cell receptor beta chains from one sample, sequenced in a study of shared clonotypes between healthy human individuals. Here immunoSEQ multiplex PCR was the method, and the copy in TCRdb shows in-frame clones only, minus some. The table records more than 1,200,000 clones, approximately 98.5% of them present only once. Specimen: naive CD4+ T cells sorted from blood. The subset here: CD45RA+ positively selected. The receptors derive from a young man in good health.

This clone was recorded once. This chain uses TRBV18 with TRBJ1-2, with D possibly TRBD1 on 6 matching bases. The germline gives CDR1 KGHSH, CDR2 LQKENI. This CDR3 is built from 13 residues. Trimming pared 3 bases from V and 5 bases from J, leaving 10 bases between. The CDR3 DNA reads TGTGCCAGCTCACCGGAAAGGGGGTATGGCTACACCTTC. It encodes CASSPERGYGYTF.

The chain uses TRBV7-2 and TRBJ1-2; 7 bases are a match to TRBD1. V was clipped by 5 bases and J by 5 bases; unmatched bases: 11. The CDR3 consists of 15 residues. The germline V gene encodes CDR1 SGHTA and CDR2 FQGNSA. In DNA, the CDR3 is TGTGCCAGCAGCCAGACCGGGACAGCGGGATATGGCTACACCTTC. As protein: CASSQTGTAGYGYTF. Based on the CDR3 plus reference TRBV7-2 and TRBJ1-2, the full variable domain is GAGVSQSPSNKVTEKGKDVELRCDPISGHTALYWYRQSLGQGLEFLIYFQGNSAPDKSGLPSDRFSAERTGGSVSTLTIQRTQQEDSAVYLCASSQTGTAGYGYTFGSGTRLTVV.

The J gene is TRBJ1-2, the V gene TRBV15; D uncertain. The CDR3 is made up of 14 amino acids. V lost 1 base and J lost 4, with 10 bases in between. Germline V lookup: CDR1 LNHNV, CDR2 YYDKDF (reference sequence). The CDR3 sequence: CATSRVRESYGYTF. CDR3 coding DNA: TGTGCCACCAGCAGAGTCCGTGAGAGCTATGGCTACACCTTC.

The chain joins TRBV19 to TRBJ1-4; perhaps TRBD1 as D (5 bases). Germline V gene sequence: CDR1 LNHDA, CDR2 SQIVND (reference sequence). The V gene lost 4 bases and the J gene lost 6 bases, with 21 bases spanning the gap. This CDR3 comprises 17 residues. Here the CDR3 reads CASSTGVGSDRYEKLFF. CDR3 DNA: TGTGCCAGTAGTACGGGGGTAGGGTCTGATCGTTATGAAAAACTGTTTTTT.

The rearrangement joins TRBV28 to TRBJ1-5, with 7 nucleotides matching TRBD1. Germline CDR1 MDHEN, CDR2 SYDVKM. The V segment lost 8 bases and the J segment 7 bases; nucleotides outside the gene matches: 14. The CDR3 is 15 residues long. This CDR3 is CASRGGDRAGQPQHF. In DNA, the CDR3 is TGTGCCAGCCGAGGGGGAGACAGGGCCGGACAGCCCCAGCATTTT.

The genes are TRBV10-3 and TRBJ2-1, with D possibly TRBD1 on 5 matching bases. V was clipped by 6 bases and J by 9 bases, with 15 bases between them. This CDR3 is built from 13 residues. Germline V CDR1 and CDR2: ENHRY, SYGVKD. The CDR3 DNA is TGTGCCATCAGCCAGGGTTTGGAACCTGAGCAGTTCTTC. It specifies CAISQGLEPEQFF.

The gene calls are TRBV28 and TRBJ1-3, with D unresolved. CDR1 is MDHEN and CDR2 is SYDVKM in the germline V gene. CDR3 length: 15 amino acids. Deletions cut 5 bases from V and 4 bases from J, with 15 bases between. The CDR3 nucleotides read TGTGCCAGCAGTCCTCCAGCCGGGCCGGGAAACACCATATATTTT. Translating gives CASSPPAGPGNTIYF.

The rearrangement links TRBV18 to TRBJ1-3, with TRBD1 as a possible D gene (5 bases). CDR1 is KGHSH, CDR2 LQKENI, per germline. Trimming removed 5 bases from V and 5 bases from J, with 22 bases in between. The CDR3 extends over 17 amino acids. CDR3 in amino acids: CASSVDPVRAYRNTIYF. In DNA, the CDR3 is TGTGCCAGCTCAGTCGACCCTGTCAGGGCTTATAGAAACACCATATATTTT.

As concerns this clone: Other nucleotide sequences from this sample produce the same CDR3. The chain combines TRBV5-6 with TRBJ1-2; D unresolved. The V gene's germline CDR1 is SGHDT and CDR2 YYEEEE. The CDR3 is made up of 12 amino acids. Trimming left V 0 bases short and J 7 bases short, with 7 bases between. The CDR3 region has the DNA TGTGCCAGCAGCTTGGCCGGAGGTGGCTACACCTTC. Translated, it gives CASSLAGGGYTF.

V is TRBV28 and J is TRBJ2-3; D call uncertain. Trimming shortened V by 3 bases and J by 9 bases, and 7 bases separated the two germline ends. The germline CDR1 and CDR2 sequences are MDHEN and SYDVKM. There are 11 residues in the CDR3. This chain's CDR3 is CASSLGRTQYF. CDR3 nucleotide sequence: TGTGCCAGCAGTTTGGGCAGGACGCAGTATTTT.

The chain is built from TRBV7-8 and TRBJ1-1; D is ambiguous. Per the germline V gene, CDR1 is SGHVS and CDR2 is FQNEAQ. V was trimmed by 5 bases and J by 1 base, leaving 14 bases between them. This CDR3 region has 15 residues. CDR3 nucleotide sequence: TGTGCCAGCAGCCTCGCGAACGTGGAGAACACTGAAGCTTTCTTT. Amino acid sequence: CASSLANVENTEAFF.

The chain recombines TRBV18 with TRBJ2-4; no firm D call. The CDR3 spans 17 residues. The V gene lost 3 bases and the J gene lost 0 bases, with 15 bases spanning the gap. The germline CDR1 and CDR2 sequences are KGHSH and LQKENI. CDR3 sequence reads: CASSPTVRRLAKNIQYF. The CDR3 bases are TGTGCCAGCTCACCCACTGTGAGGCGACTAGCCAAAAACATTCAGTACTTC. Looking up the rest from reference TRBV18 and TRBJ2-4 gives the full variable domain: NAGVMQNPRHLVRRRGQEARLRCSPMKGHSHVYWYRQLPEEGLKFMVYLQKENIIDESGMPKERFSAEFPKEGPSILRIQQVVRGDSAAYFCASSPTVRRLAKNIQYFGAGTRLSVL.

V and J are TRBV7-9 and TRBJ1-5; possibly TRBD1 for D (5 bases). The CDR3 loop spans 14 amino acids. Germline loops: CDR1 SEHNR, CDR2 FQNEAQ (reference sequence). Trimming stripped 5 bases from V and 5 bases from J, with 13 bases between. CDR3 sequence (DNA): TGTGCCAGCAGCCCTGACAGAGGATATCAGCCCCAGCATTTT. Residues: CASSPDRGYQPQHF.

This sequence joins TRBV2 and TRBJ2-7; the D is unclear. The germline V and J ends were trimmed by 3 bases and 3 bases, with 21 bases remaining between them. The CDR3 spans 17 residues. Germline V CDR1 and CDR2: SNHLY, FYNNEI. DNA for the CDR3: TGTGCCAGCAGTGAGCCCTTAGACCGAGGAGATAGCTACGAGCAGTACTTC. Residues: CASSEPLDRGDSYEQYF.

This chain's CDR3 is CAWDRGRTPSSNQPQHF. Written as DNA, the CDR3 is TGTGCCTGGGACAGGGGGCGAACCCCTTCTAGCAATCAGCCCCAGCATTTT. The chain has TRBV30 and TRBJ1-5; 10 bases line up with TRBD1. Germline V gene data show CDR1 as GTSNPN and CDR2 as SVGIG (reference sequence). The CDR3 spans 17 residues. Trimming at V came to 5 bases and at J to 0 bases, leaving 10 bases not matched to a gene.

The chain joins TRBV5-1 to TRBJ2-5; D perhaps matches TRBD1 (5 bases). Germline V gene data show CDR1 as SGHRS and CDR2 as YFSETQ. Trimming removed 0 bases at V and 1 base at J, with 7 bases between. The CDR3 runs 14 residues. The CDR3 protein is CASSLVQGQETQYF. In nucleotides, the CDR3 is TGCGCCAGCAGCTTGGTGCAGGGCCAAGAGACCCAGTACTTC.

The chain joins TRBV2 to TRBJ2-7; 8 nucleotides match TRBD1. Germline values: CDR1 SNHLY, CDR2 FYNNEI. The CDR3 sequence is 14 residues long. V trimming: 2 bases; J trimming: 6 bases; junction bases outside the gene matches: 6. CDR3 loop: CASSELVRGPEQYF. CDR3 in DNA: TGTGCCAGCAGTGAACTTGTCAGGGGGCCCGAGCAGTACTTC.

V and J are TRBV30 and TRBJ2-4; D not resolved. The CDR3 has 13 residues. Germline V gene data show CDR1 as GTSNPN and CDR2 as SVGIG (reference sequence). The V and J ends lost 2 bases and 7 bases respectively, with 12 bases between them. CDR3 DNA sequence: TGTGCCTGGAGTAAGTCCGTCGGGAACATTCAGTACTTC. It codes for CAWSKSVGNIQYF. Based on the CDR3 plus reference TRBV30 and TRBJ2-4, the full variable domain is SQTIHQWPATLVQPVGSPLSLECTVEGTSNPNLYWYRQAAGRGLQLLFYSVGIGQISSEVPQNLSASRPQDRQFILSSKKLLLSDSGFYLCAWSKSVGNIQYFGAGTRLSVL.

V and J are TRBV7-6 and TRBJ2-7; D is tentatively TRBD1 or TRBD2 (8 bases each). V was trimmed by 4 bases and J by 2 bases, leaving 27 bases between them. The CDR3 is made up of 19 amino acids. Germline V gene data show CDR1 as SGHVS and CDR2 as FNYEAQ. The CDR3 sequence: CASSSGQGGSSGTTYEQYF. The CDR3 region has the DNA TGTGCCAGCAGCTCCGGACAGGGTGGTAGTAGCGGGACAACCTACGAGCAGTACTTC.

The chain joins TRBV19 to TRBJ2-1; TRBD2 matches 13 bases. Germline loops: CDR1 LNHDA, CDR2 SQIVND (reference sequence). CDR3 size: 17 residues. Trimming took 6 bases from V and 6 from J; bases not matched to a gene: 11. The CDR3 DNA reads TGTGCCAGTAGCCTACCTAGGGGACTAGCGGGAAGCAATGAGCAGTTCTTC. Its translation is CASSLPRGLAGSNEQFF.

The rearrangement uses TRBV9 and TRBJ2-7; maybe TRBD1 (5 bases). The CDR3 extends over 13 amino acids. The germline V gene has CDR1 SGDLS and CDR2 YYNGEE. V lost 3 bases, J lost 6 bases, and 13 bases lay in between. DNA of the CDR3: TGTGCCAGCAGCGATGTTGGGCAGGGCGAGCAGTACTTC. It is translated as CASSDVGQGEQYF.

The chain carries TRBV27 and TRBJ1-5; a weak D match, TRBD1 (5 bases). The CDR3 extends over 14 amino acids. The V gene lost 7 bases and the J gene lost 0 bases, with 10 bases spanning the gap. Germline V lookup: CDR1 MNHEY, CDR2 SMNVEV (reference sequence). CDR3 in amino acids: CASKGHPSNQPQHF. CDR3 nucleotides: TGTGCCAGCAAGGGGCACCCTAGCAATCAGCCCCAGCATTTT.

The chain uses TRBV19 and TRBJ2-3; 12 positions agree with TRBD2. This CDR3 is 15 amino acids long. Germline CDR1 is LNHDA and CDR2 is SQIVND (reference sequence). V lost 7 bases to trimming and J lost 4 bases; unmatched junction nucleotides: 6. CDR3 sequence (DNA): TGTGCCAGTACCCCGACTAGCGGGAGCGCAGATACGCAGTATTTT. Translated, it gives CASTPTSGSADTQYF.

V usage is TRBV7-9 and J usage is TRBJ1-2; 9 nucleotides align to TRBD1. Looked up from germline, CDR1 is SEHNR and CDR2 is FQNEAQ (reference sequence). V gave up 1 base and J gave up 6 bases; unmatched junction bases: 9. CDR3 length: 16 residues. Written as DNA, the CDR3 is TGTGCCAGCAGCTTAGTTGGTCCCGGGACAGGGAATGGCTACACCTTC. Its protein is CASSLVGPGTGNGYTF.

The rearrangement joins TRBV7-8 to TRBJ1-2; TRBD1 aligns across 7 bases. The CDR3 is 15 residues long. J lost 1 base, V lost 0 bases, and 2 bases had no gene match. Germline values: CDR1 SGHVS, CDR2 FQNEAQ. The CDR3 reads CASSLAGTVNYGYTF. DNA of the CDR3: TGTGCCAGCAGCTTAGCCGGGACAGTTAACTATGGCTACACCTTC.

V is TRBV7-9 and J is TRBJ2-7; D remains unclear. The germline V gene has CDR1 SEHNR and CDR2 FQNEAQ (reference sequence). Trimming took 5 bases from V and 0 from J, leaving 20 bases between them. The CDR3 has 17 amino acids. The CDR3 DNA sequence: TGTGCCAGCAGCCTGGCAGCCTCCCAAGACATCTCCTACGAGCAGTACTTC. This gives the protein CASSLAASQDISYEQYF. Drawing the rest from reference TRBV7-9 and TRBJ2-7, the complete variable domain is DTGVSQNPRHKITKRGQNVTFRCDPISEHNRLYWYRQTLGQGPEFLTYFQNEAQLEKSRLLSDRFSAERPKGSFSTLEIQRTEQGDSAMYLCASSLAASQDISYEQYFGPGTRLTVT.

V usage is TRBV30 and J usage is TRBJ1-2; 7 nucleotides line up with TRBD1. Looked up from germline, CDR1 is GTSNPN and CDR2 is SVGIG (reference sequence). V trimming: 4 bases; J trimming: 2 bases; junction bases outside the gene matches: 10. There are 15 residues in the CDR3. CDR3 nucleotide sequence: TGTGCCTGGATCGTGAGGGGGCCGAGAAACTATGGCTACACCTTC. It codes for CAWIVRGPRNYGYTF.

This chain links TRBV6-5 with TRBJ2-1; 7 bases line up with TRBD2. V lost 6 bases and J lost 3; bases outside the gene matches: 5. Germline V gene sequence: CDR1 MNHEY, CDR2 SVGAGI. The CDR3 is 14 residues long. This CDR3 reads CASRNAGVYNEQFF. The CDR3 DNA is TGTGCCAGCAGAAACGCGGGAGTCTACAATGAGCAGTTCTTC.

Worth noting for this clone: The sample contains more than one DNA sequence encoding this CDR3. The rearrangement joins TRBV6-5 to TRBJ2-2; D uncertain. V gave up 3 bases and J gave up 0 bases, with 5 bases separating them. The CDR3 covers 14 residues. Germline CDR1 is MNHEY and CDR2 is SVGAGI. CDR3 residues: CASSYGPNTGELFF. Written as DNA, the CDR3 is TGTGCCAGCAGTTATGGACCGAACACCGGGGAGCTGTTTTTT.

V gene TRBV19 combines with J gene TRBJ1-4; TRBD1 is a possible D gene (5 bases). The V gene lost 5 bases and the J gene lost 3 bases, with 7 bases spanning the gap. This CDR3 is built from 13 residues. CDR1 is LNHDA and CDR2 is SQIVND in the germline V gene (reference sequence). CDR3: CASSGAANEKLFF. The DNA of the CDR3 is TGTGCCAGTAGTGGGGCGGCTAATGAAAAACTGTTTTTT.

The chain couples TRBV29-1 to TRBJ1-2, with D hard to call. Germline values: CDR1 SQVTM, CDR2 ANQGSEA. The CDR3 sequence is 13 residues long. Trimming removed 0 bases at V and 2 bases at J, with 7 bases between. The CDR3 is CSVEEEGNYGYTF. The CDR3 DNA is TGCAGCGTTGAAGAGGAGGGAAACTATGGCTACACCTTC.

This chain links TRBV19 with TRBJ2-7, with a weak D call TRBD1 (6 bases). V dropped 6 bases and J dropped 2 bases, with 11 bases sitting between them. The germline V gene encodes CDR1 LNHDA and CDR2 SQIVND (reference sequence). This CDR3 has 13 amino acids. CDR3 sequence: CASRKQGAYEQYF. The DNA for the CDR3 is TGTGCCAGTAGGAAACAGGGAGCCTACGAGCAGTACTTC.